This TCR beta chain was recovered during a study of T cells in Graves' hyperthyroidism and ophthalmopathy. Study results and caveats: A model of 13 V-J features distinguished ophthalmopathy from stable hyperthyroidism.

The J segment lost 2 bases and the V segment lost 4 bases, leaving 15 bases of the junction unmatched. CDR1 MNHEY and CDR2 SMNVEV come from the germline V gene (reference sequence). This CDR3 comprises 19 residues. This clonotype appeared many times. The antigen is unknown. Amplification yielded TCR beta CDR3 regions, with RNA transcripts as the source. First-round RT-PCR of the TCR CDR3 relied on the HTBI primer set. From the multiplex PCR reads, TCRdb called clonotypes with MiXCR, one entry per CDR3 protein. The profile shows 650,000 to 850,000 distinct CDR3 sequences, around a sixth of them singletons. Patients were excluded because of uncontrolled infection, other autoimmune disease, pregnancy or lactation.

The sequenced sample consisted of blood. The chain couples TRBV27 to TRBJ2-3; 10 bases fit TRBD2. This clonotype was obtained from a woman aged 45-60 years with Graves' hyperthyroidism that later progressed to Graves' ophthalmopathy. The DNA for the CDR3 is TGTGCCAGCAGTTCGCCCAGCGGGGGGGCCGTAGAACTCACAGATACGCAGTATTTT. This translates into CASSSPSGGAVELTDTQYF.